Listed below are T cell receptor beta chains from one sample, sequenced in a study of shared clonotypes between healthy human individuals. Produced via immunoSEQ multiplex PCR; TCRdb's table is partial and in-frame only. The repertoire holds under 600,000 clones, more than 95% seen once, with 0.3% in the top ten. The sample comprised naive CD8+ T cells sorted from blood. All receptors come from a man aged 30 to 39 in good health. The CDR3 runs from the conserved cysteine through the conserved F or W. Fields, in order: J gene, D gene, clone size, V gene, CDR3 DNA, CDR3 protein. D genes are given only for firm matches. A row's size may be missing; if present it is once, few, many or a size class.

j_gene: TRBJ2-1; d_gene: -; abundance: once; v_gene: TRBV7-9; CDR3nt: TGTGCCAGCAGCTTTTGGGGGAATGAGCAGTTCTTC; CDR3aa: CASSFWGNEQFF
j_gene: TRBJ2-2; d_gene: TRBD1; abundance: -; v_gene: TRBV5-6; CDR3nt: TGTGCCAGCAGCTTGGCTGGACAGGACGGGAACACCGGGGAGCTGTTTTTT; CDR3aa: CASSLAGQDGNTGELFF
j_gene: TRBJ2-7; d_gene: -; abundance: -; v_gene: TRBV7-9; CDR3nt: TGTGCCAGCAGCCCGCGGACAGTCGTAACCTACGAGCAGTACTTC; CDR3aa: CASSPRTVVTYEQYF
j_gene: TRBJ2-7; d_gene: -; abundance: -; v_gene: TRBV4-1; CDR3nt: TGCGCCAGCAGCCAAGGACAAAGCTCCTACGAGCAGTACTTC; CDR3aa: CASSQGQSSYEQYF
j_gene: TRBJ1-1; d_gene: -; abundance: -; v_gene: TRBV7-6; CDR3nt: TGTGCCAGCAGCCAACAAGAGAACACTGAAGCTTTCTTT; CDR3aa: CASSQQENTEAFF
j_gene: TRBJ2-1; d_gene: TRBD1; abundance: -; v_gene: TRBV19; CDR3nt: TGTGCCAGTAGTGTCGGACAGGGAAACAATGAGCAGTTCTTC; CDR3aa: CASSVGQGNNEQFF
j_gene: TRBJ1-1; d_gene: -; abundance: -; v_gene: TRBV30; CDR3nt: TGTGCCTGGACAAGACAGGAGAACACTGAAGCTTTCTTT; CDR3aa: CAWTRQENTEAFF
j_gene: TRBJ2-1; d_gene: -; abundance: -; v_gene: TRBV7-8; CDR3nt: TGTGCCAGCAGCTTAGTCCCGCATGAGCAGTTCTTC; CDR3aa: CASSLVPHEQFF
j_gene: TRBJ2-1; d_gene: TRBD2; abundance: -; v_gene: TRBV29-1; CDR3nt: TGCAGCGTTGAAGATCCGGGGACTAGCGGGGCTCAGTTCTTC; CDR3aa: CSVEDPGTSGAQFF
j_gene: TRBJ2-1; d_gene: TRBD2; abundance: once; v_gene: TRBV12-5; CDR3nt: TGTGCTAGTGGTTTGTCCCCAGGTAGCGGGGGGCCTAATGAGCAGTTCTTC; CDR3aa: CASGLSPGSGGPNEQFF